The 13 T cell receptor beta chains listed next were all sequenced from one sample in a study of vaccination and CD4 T cells after COVID-19. No antigen is known for these receptors. The Oncomine TCR Beta short-read assay was applied to DNA of cultured CD4+ T cells. TCRdb redid the calling of the PCR reads with MiXCR, one entry per CDR3 protein. The table includes more than 20,000 distinct CDR3 sequences, 50% detected once. Treatment of the sample: roughly 11-day PBMC culture with coronavirus spike peptide pools or control peptides (ViraFEST assay). The sample was CD4+ T cells from blood, cultured in vitro. The receptors were gathered from a human donor who had recovered from COVID-19.

This clonotype was observed a handful of times. This chain links TRBV7-9 with TRBJ1-3, with unresolved D. Germline assignment: CDR1 SEHNR and CDR2 FQNEAQ (reference sequence). V was clipped by 5 bases and J by 3 bases, with 14 bases between them. The CDR3 totals 15 residues. Written as DNA, the CDR3 is TGTGCCAGCAGCCCCCCAATAAGGGTTGGAAACACCATATATTTT. Translated, it gives CASSPPIRVGNTIYF.

This clonotype was counted between two and nine times. V and J are TRBV6-4 and TRBJ2-3; D might be TRBD2 (6 bases). This CDR3 comprises 14 residues. Looked up from germline, CDR1 is MRHNA and CDR2 is SNTAGT. Trimming shortened V by 4 bases and J by 0 bases, and 8 bases separated the two germline ends. CDR3 nucleotides: TGTGCCAGCAGTGCGCTAGCGAGCACAGATACGCAGTATTTT. Translation gives CASSALASTDTQYF.

This clonotype was counted between two and nine times. The CDR3 region is CASSFRRLQGMNTEAFF. The CDR3 DNA reads TGTGCCAGCAGCTTCCGTCGACTACAGGGCATGAACACTGAAGCTTTCTTT. The gene calls are TRBV7-8 and TRBJ1-1; possibly TRBD1 for D (6 bases). The CDR3 extends over 17 amino acids. Trimming left V 3 bases short and J 0 bases short, with 17 bases between. Per germline, CDR1 SGHVS and CDR2 FQNEAQ.

As for this clonotype: The junction and the germline gene differ at one end; a read error may be behind it. The V and J genes are TRBV7-8 and TRBJ2-1; D is possibly TRBD2 (6 bases). This CDR3 has 14 residues. From germline, CDR1 is SGHVS and CDR2 FQNEAQ. CDR3 loop: CASSFRRRAYEQFF. The CDR3 DNA reads as TGCGCCAGCAGCTTTAGAAGGAGGGCTTATGAGCAGTTCTTC.

The rearrangement links TRBV29-1 to TRBJ2-1; the D gene could be TRBD1 or TRBD2 (5 bases each). The CDR3 extends over 12 amino acids. From germline, CDR1 is SQVTM and CDR2 ANQGSEA. V was pared by 4 bases and J by 10 bases, with 14 bases between. The CDR3 coding sequence is TGCAGCGTTGGTCGGGACCCCGGGGAGCAGTTCTTC. Its translation is CSVGRDPGEQFF.

This clonotype has a handful of counts. The J gene is TRBJ1-1, the V gene TRBV30; 8 bases fit TRBD1. The J segment lost 5 bases and the V segment lost 3 bases, leaving 5 bases of the junction unmatched. Germline-derived CDR1 and CDR2 are GTSNPN and SVGIG (reference sequence). The CDR3 loop spans 13 amino acids. The CDR3 DNA reads TGTGCCTGGAGAACACAGGGGGATACTGAAGCTTTCTTT. Amino acid sequence: CAWRTQGDTEAFF.

V usage is TRBV7-9 and J usage is TRBJ1-5; no clear D gene. The germline gives CDR1 SEHNR, CDR2 FQNEAQ (reference sequence). V was cut by 10 bases and J by 1 base, with 17 bases left in between. The CDR3 consists of 15 residues. In DNA, the CDR3 is TGTGCCATCTCGTCGGGGAGCTCAAGCAATCAGCCCCAGCATTTT. Encoded protein: CAISSGSSSNQPQHF.

This clonotype has a handful of counts. The V and J genes are TRBV15 and TRBJ1-1, with a weak D call TRBD1 (5 bases). Trimming removed 8 bases at V and 0 bases at J, with 10 bases between. The CDR3 spans 13 residues. Germline V gives CDR1 LNHNV, CDR2 YYDKDF (reference sequence). CDR3 amino acids: CATRGGVNTEAFF. Here the CDR3 DNA reads TGTGCCACCCGGGGCGGTGTGAACACTGAAGCTTTCTTT.

This chain uses TRBV2 with TRBJ2-7, with 7 nucleotides matching TRBD2. The length of the CDR3 is 13 residues. Germline loops: CDR1 SNHLY, CDR2 FYNNEI. Losses at the gene ends were 6 bases for V and 6 bases for J; bases not matched to a gene: 8. Written as DNA, the CDR3 is TGTGCCAGCAGAGGCGGGAGCCGGAGCGAGCAGTACTTC. This codes for CASRGGSRSEQYF.

This clonotype has more than one count but fewer than ten. The chain employs TRBV20-1 and TRBJ1-5; D might be TRBD1 (5 bases). V was cut by 5 bases and J by 5 bases, with 13 bases left in between. CDR3 size: 13 residues. CDR1 DFQATT and CDR2 SNEGSKA come from the germline V gene (reference sequence). The CDR3 sequence is CSAPGVGDQPQHF. The CDR3 DNA sequence: TGCAGTGCTCCGGGGGTGGGAGATCAGCCCCAGCATTTT.

The chain is built from TRBV7-2 and TRBJ1-1; D not certain. V was shortened by 2 bases and J by 4 bases, with 17 bases between the two germline ends. The CDR3 consists of 16 residues. Germline V gives CDR1 SGHTA, CDR2 FQGNSA. This chain's CDR3 is CASSLKELGVITEAFF. CDR3 nucleotides: TGTGCCAGCAGCTTAAAGGAACTGGGTGTAATCACTGAAGCTTTCTTT.

This clonotype was counted between two and nine times. The gene calls are TRBV15 and TRBJ1-5; TRBD1 is a possible D gene (5 bases). Looked up from germline, CDR1 is LNHNV and CDR2 is YYDKDF (reference sequence). The CDR3 has 14 amino acids. Trimming took off 7 bases at V and 3 bases at J, with 13 bases between the two ends. The CDR3 loop is CATTSGLANQPQHF. CDR3 nucleotide sequence: TGTGCCACCACCTCGGGGCTAGCCAATCAGCCCCAGCATTTT.

The rearrangement uses TRBV6-5 and TRBJ1-1; D not certain. The CDR3 runs 13 residues. The ends were cut back, 0 bases at V and 7 bases at J, with 9 bases in the middle. Germline loops: CDR1 MNHEY, CDR2 SVGAGI. The CDR3 bases are TGTGCCAGCAGTTACTCGAACGGCCGTGAAGCTTTCTTT. It translates to CASSYSNGREAFF.